This T cell receptor (beta chain) came from a study of blood T cells in healthy people across ages. Through a sample-barcoded 5' primer and a J-beta primer mix, a second PCR was run for about 6 to 12 cycles. TCRdb called the 5' RACE reads again in MiXCR, with one record for every CDR3 protein. Of about 630,000 distinct CDR3 sequences listed, roughly 21% were seen once; the top ten hold 3.6%. This CDR3 spans 14 amino acids. Germline-derived CDR1 and CDR2 are LGHNA and YSLEER. The gene calls are TRBV4-3 and TRBJ2-5, with a possible D match to TRBD1 (6 bases). The J call may be in error: the DNA end matches TRBJ2-7 better. The sequence was obtained from a man between 65 and 85 years old in good health. Sequenced material: blood. The CDR3 coding sequence is TGCGCCAGCAGCTCTCGCAGGGGCCCATACGAGCAGTACTTC. Its protein is CASSSRRGPYEQYF.